This T cell receptor (beta chain) was sequenced during a study of blood T cell repertoires in COVID-19. In germline, CDR1 is KGHDR, CDR2 SFDVKD. V dropped 0 bases and J dropped 8 bases, with 10 bases sitting between them. The CDR3 covers 14 residues. The method was immunoSEQ multiplex PCR; TCRdb's version includes in-frame clones alone and lacks a portion of them. The table records 190,000 or so clones, 85% of them present only once. The receptor's source is a man aged 40-50 years who had recovered from COVID-19. The chain has TRBV24-1 and TRBJ2-1, with D unclear. Specimen: PBMCs or T cells enriched from blood (not recorded which). The CDR3, as DNA: TGTGCCACCAGTGATTTGGCCATCCCGGATGAGCAGTTCTTC. Translated: CATSDLAIPDEQFF.